This T cell receptor (beta chain) was found in a study of graft-versus-host responses after intestinal transplantation. Study information: All of the recipients had induction that used anti-thymocyte globulin, then tacrolimus and steroids for 2 to 3 years.

On this clone itself: Antigen unknown.

TCRdb keeps only in-frame clones here, not all; method: immunoSEQ multiplex PCR. The data show about 110,000 clones, 85% to 95% seen once. V was clipped by 3 bases and J by 2 bases; unmatched bases: 2. Looked up from germline, CDR1 is SGHNT and CDR2 is YYREEE (reference sequence). The CDR3 consists of 13 residues. Findings and caveats of the study: In recipient marrow, GvH clones were found, and some appeared first in ileum or blood.

Sequencing was performed on unstimulated CD8+ T cells sorted from spleen or lymph node cells, taken before transplant. The chain carries TRBV5-4 and TRBJ2-7; 7 bases are a match to TRBD1. The origin of this receptor is a human donor who was the organ donor for an intestinal transplant. The CDR3 is CASSYGQAYEQYF. The CDR3 nucleotides are TGTGCCAGCAGCTACGGACAGGCCTACGAGCAGTACTTC.